The clone carrying this T cell receptor (beta chain) has only a few counts. The antigen is unknown. This sample is drawn from a study of blood T cells in healthy people across ages. About the research overall: When template switching was applied, about one barcoded beta molecule was captured per two T cells. Whole-study findings and limits: Greater diversity and more naive CD4+ cells were seen in long-lived donors than in aged donors.

Trimming left V 3 bases short and J 4 bases short, with 10 bases between. The CDR3 spans 13 residues. Germline CDR1 SQVTM, CDR2 ANQGSEA. Primed by a sample-barcoded 5' primer and a J-beta primer mix, a second PCR proceeded for 7 to 11 cycles. TCRdb re-called the 5' RACE reads with MiXCR, one entry per CDR3 protein. Counted here are some 1,800,000 distinct CDR3 sequences, roughly two fifths occurring once; the ten biggest clones make up more than 20%. The clonotype was recovered from a human donor in good health. This sequence joins TRBV29-1 and TRBJ2-1; unclear D gene. Material: blood. The DNA of the CDR3 is TGCAGCGTTGACGGGCAGACGTACAATGAGCAGTTCTTC. Its translation is CSVDGQTYNEQFF.